This is a list of T cell receptor beta chains from one sample in a study of early stage breast cancer tumors. Profiled with immunoSEQ multiplex PCR; TCRdb holds only in-frame clones, not every one. Of 70,000 or so clones in the sample, approximately 80% were seen once. Sequenced sample: blood. Receptors originate from a person aged 40 to 49 with breast cancer. The CDR3 runs from the conserved cysteine through the conserved F or W. A D gene is named only where the DNA matches it firmly.

TRBJ2-7 NA TRBV10-1 TGCGCCGGCCGAACTAACGAGCAGTACTTC CAGRTNEQYF
TRBJ2-7 NA TRBV5-4 TGTGCCAGCAGCAGGCCGGGGGACGAGCAGTACTTC CASSRPGDEQYF
TRBJ1-5 NA TRBV7-2 TGTGCCAGCAGCTTGCGGACAGACATCTTCCGCAATCAGCCCCAGCATTTT CASSLRTDIFRNQPQHF
TRBJ2-3 TRBD2 TRBV30 TGTGCCTGGAGTCGGGAGGGCGGGACAGATACGCAGTATTTT CAWSREGGTDTQYF
TRBJ1-2 NA TRBV7-2 TGTGCCAGCAGCTTGGTAAAAGGGGGCTATGGCTACACCTTC CASSLVKGGYGYTF
TRBJ2-2 TRBD2 TRBV5-1 TGCGCCAGCAGCCACGGGACTAGCGGGCTGGGGGACACCGGGGAGCTGTTTTTT CASSHGTSGLGDTGELFF
TRBJ1-2 NA TRBV27 TGTGCCAGCAGTCCCCTGCGGCGGAAGGCCCACGGAGGAGGCTACACCTTC CASSPLRRKAHGGGYTF
TRBJ2-7 TRBD1 TRBV11-1 TGTGCCAGCAGCTTAGGGACAGGGTTCCGCGAGCAGTACTTC CASSLGTGFREQYF
TRBJ2-6 NA TRBV5-1 TGCGCCAGCAGCTTGGGACAGATCTCTGGGGCCAACGTCCTGACTTTC CASSLGQISGANVLTF
TRBJ1-1 NA TRBV19 TGTGCCAGTAGCCCAAACAGGCTGGCCACTGAAGCTTTCTTT CASSPNRLATEAFF
TRBJ1-1 NA TRBV6-1 TGTGCCACCGAGGGCGGGGGGCCCATGAACACTGAAGCTTTCTTT CATEGGGPMNTEAFF